The 5 T cell receptor beta chains in this list originate from one sample, sequenced in a study of T-cell reconstitution after alpha-beta-depleted transplantation in children. Unique molecular identifiers were incorporated during preparation of the TCRbeta library. MiXCR, applied by TCRdb to the PCR reads, yields one record per CDR3 protein. This sample has hundreds of thousands of distinct CDR3 sequences, with around 13% found just once. The input for sequencing was PBMCs, mostly from graft donor cells, taken 360 days after TCRalphabeta/CD19-depleted stem cell transplant. The receptors derive from a male patient between 10 and 17 years old who had a stem cell transplant for acute myeloid leukemia, so the T cells may come from the graft donor.

Comments on this clonotype: Relative to the germline gene, one junction end is altered; a read error may explain this. This chain links TRBV7-7 with TRBJ2-2, with 11 bases matching TRBD2. The CDR3 loop spans 16 amino acids. Germline CDR1 SSHAT, CDR2 FNYEAQ (reference sequence). Here the CDR3 DNA reads TGTGCTAGCAGCCCGGAACTAGCGGGAGTCACCGGGGAGCTGTTTTTT. This sequence encodes CASSPELAGVTGELFF.

The rearrangement uses TRBV4-3 and TRBJ2-1, with 8 nucleotides matching TRBD2. V shed 0 bases and J 4 bases; nucleotides not matched to a gene: 5. Per germline, CDR1 LGHNA and CDR2 YSLEER. The CDR3 length is 16 residues. CDR3 region: CASSQERLASYNEQFF. As DNA, the CDR3 is TGCGCCAGCAGCCAAGAGAGACTAGCGTCTTACAATGAGCAGTTCTTC.

This clonotype was observed a handful of times. The rearrangement uses TRBV4-1 and TRBJ2-1; TRBD2 matches at 12 bases. CDR3 size: 24 residues. The V gene end was trimmed by 0 bases and the J gene end by 0 bases; junction bases not matched to a gene: 21. Germline CDR1 is MGHRA and CDR2 is YSYEKL. For the CDR3, the DNA is TGCGCCAGCAGCCAAGATTTGAGGAGACTAGCGGGAGTCAGTATATTCAGCTCCTACAATGAGCAGTTCTTC. This codes for CASSQDLRRLAGVSIFSSYNEQFF.

This clonotype has more than one count but fewer than ten. The gene calls are TRBV18 and TRBJ2-2; 7 bases fit TRBD2. V dropped 3 bases and J dropped 1; count of bases not matched to a gene: 2. The CDR3 consists of 15 residues. Germline V gene data show CDR1 as KGHSH and CDR2 as LQKENI. CDR3 sequence (DNA): TGTGCCAGCTCACCGAGGACTAGGAACACCGGGGAGCTGTTTTTT. Translating gives CASSPRTRNTGELFF.

This rearrangement joins TRBV20-1 to TRBJ1-2, with TRBD1 matching 7 bases. The CDR3 loop spans 14 amino acids. Unmatched junction bases numbered 10, after V lost 1 base and J lost 8 bases. The V gene's germline CDR1 is DFQATT and CDR2 SNEGSKA (reference sequence). The CDR3 region is CSARALDRVGGYTF. The CDR3 DNA reads TGCAGTGCTAGAGCCCTCGACAGGGTGGGGGGCTACACCTTC.